This entry lists 8 T cell receptor beta chains sequenced from one sample in a study of cytomegalovirus exposure and HLA in healthy donors (dated by TCRdb to about 2017). The library was produced with the immunoSEQ multiplex PCR assay. For the multiplex PCR, a mixture combining 60 forward primers for TCR Vbeta segments and 13 reverse primers for TCR Jbeta segments was used. Sourced from immuneACCESS, this table was stored by TCRdb with only in-frame sequences that have V and J called. A share of the clones is absent; for the studies checked, an unresolved V gene accounts for under half, and the remainder has no known explanation. The sample table lists 85,000 to 110,000 clones, roughly 79% of them with a count of one. Approximately 4% of the sample comes from the top ten. Source material: PBMCs. The source is a man aged 45-65 years in good health and CMV-seropositive.

This CDR3 reads CASSAGGGSYNEQFF. For the CDR3, the DNA is TGTGCCAGTAGCGCAGGGGGCGGCTCCTACAATGAGCAGTTCTTC. The chain links TRBV19 to TRBJ2-1; the match to TRBD1 covers 8 bases. The germline CDR1 and CDR2 sequences are LNHDA and SQIVND (reference sequence). The junction had 4 bases not matched to a gene; V was cut back by 6 bases and J by 0 bases. The CDR3 has 15 amino acids.

The rearrangement links TRBV6-1 to TRBJ1-3; 8 bases line up with TRBD1. CDR3 size: 15 residues. The germline V gene encodes CDR1 MNHNS and CDR2 SASEGT. The J segment lost 3 bases and the V segment lost 5 bases, leaving 6 bases of the junction unmatched. The DNA of the CDR3 is TGTGCCAGCAGTCCGACAGGGGATCTTGGAAACACCATATATTTT. This translates into CASSPTGDLGNTIYF.

This chain uses TRBV28 with TRBJ2-1; 14 nucleotides match TRBD2. The V segment lost 10 bases and the J segment 1 base; nucleotides outside the gene matches: 15. This CDR3 has 19 amino acids. Germline lookup yields CDR1 MDHEN and CDR2 SYDVKM. The CDR3 spells CATLPGLAGGKGSYNEQFF. The CDR3 nucleotides read TGTGCCACCCTACCCGGACTAGCGGGAGGTAAGGGGTCCTACAATGAGCAGTTCTTC.

The J gene is TRBJ2-2, the V gene TRBV9, with 8 bases aligning to TRBD1. CDR3 length: 15 residues. Germline CDR1 reads SGDLS; CDR2 reads YYNGEE. Trimming removed 0 bases from V and 4 bases from J; junction bases left unmatched: 2. Here the CDR3 reads CASSVGTGSTGELFF. Here the CDR3 DNA reads TGTGCCAGCAGCGTAGGGACAGGGAGCACCGGGGAGCTGTTTTTT.

The chain joins TRBV7-9 to TRBJ1-4; D is undetermined. Trimming took off 3 bases at V and 4 bases at J, with 9 bases between the two ends. Germline CDR1 and CDR2: SEHNR and FQNEAQ (reference sequence). CDR3 size: 14 residues. The chain's CDR3 is CASSFGANNEKLFF. The CDR3 DNA reads as TGTGCCAGCAGCTTTGGAGCGAATAATGAAAAACTGTTTTTT. Supplemented by reference TRBV7-9 and TRBJ1-4, the full variable domain reads DTGVSQNPRHKITKRGQNVTFRCDPISEHNRLYWYRQTLGQGPEFLTYFQNEAQLEKSRLLSDRFSAERPKGSFSTLEIQRTEQGDSAMYLCASSFGANNEKLFFGSGTQLSVL.

V usage is TRBV6-1 and J usage is TRBJ2-7; 8 bases map to TRBD2. J was trimmed by 0 bases and V by 4 bases; bases with no gene match: 5. The CDR3 runs 15 residues. Germline CDR1 is MNHNS and CDR2 is SASEGT. CDR3 bases: TGTGCCAGCAGTGCCCTAGCGGGCCCCTCCTACGAGCAGTACTTC. This codes for CASSALAGPSYEQYF.

The chain is built from TRBV18 and TRBJ2-2; 8 nucleotides match TRBD2. Per the germline V gene, CDR1 is KGHSH and CDR2 is LQKENI. V was clipped by 2 bases and J by 0 bases; unmatched bases: 2. The CDR3 loop spans 16 amino acids. CDR3 DNA sequence: TGTGCCAGCTCACCAAATAGCGGGGCGAACACCGGGGAGCTGTTTTTT. Translating gives CASSPNSGANTGELFF.

V gene TRBV9 combines with J gene TRBJ2-1, with 8 bases aligning to TRBD2. The germline CDR1 and CDR2 sequences are SGDLS and YYNGEE. CDR3 length: 15 residues. The V segment lost 1 base and the J segment 7 bases; nucleotides outside the gene matches: 7. The CDR3, as DNA: TGTGCCAGCAGCGTAAGAAGCGGGAGTATAAATGAGCAGTTCTTC. Its translation: CASSVRSGSINEQFF.